One sample yielded the 5 T cell receptor delta chains listed below, sequenced in a study of Vδ1+ human thymocytes. Study-wide points: Highly polyclonal TRG and TRD repertoires with Gaussian CDR3 length distributions appeared in thymus.

Antigens for these TCRs are unknown. Sequences come from RNA converted to cDNA by reverse transcription. Multiplex PCR used pooled V-gene forward primers and a constant-region reverse primer to amplify CDR3s. TCRdb fed the multiplex PCR reads to CATT. The sample has roughly 55,000 delta-chain clones, less than 20% seen once. The specimen was Vdelta1+ gamma-delta thymocytes from the thymus. Subset meaning: FACS-sorted CD3+ TCRalphabeta- TCRVdelta1+ TCRVdelta2- thymocytes. The receptors were gathered from a boy younger than two who had congenital heart surgery.

This clone was counted only a few times. The V gene is TRDV1, the J gene TRDJ1, with D possibly being TRDD3 (6 bases). This CDR3 region has 19 residues. The germline gives CDR1 TSWWSYY, CDR2 QGS. V was shortened by 2 bases and J by 0 bases, with 22 bases between the two germline ends. CDR3 protein: CALGESGLRWGPDTDKLIF. CDR3 coding DNA: TGTGCTCTTGGGGAAAGTGGACTACGGTGGGGGCCTGACACCGATAAACTCATCTTT.

There are a few counts of this clone. This chain connects TRDV1 to TRDJ1; 9 positions agree with TRDD3. The V gene end was trimmed by 3 bases and the J gene end by 4 bases; junction bases not matched to a gene: 18. Germline values: CDR1 TSWWSYY, CDR2 QGS. CDR3 size: 19 residues. The DNA of the CDR3 is TGTGCTCTTGGGGATATAATATATTTCCCGGGGATACGCAACGATAAACTCATCTTT. Its translation: CALGDIIYFPGIRNDKLIF.

This clone was counted a few times. The chain couples TRDV1 to TRDJ1; 13 bases agree with TRDD3. V shed 6 bases, J shed 0 bases, and the junction held 28 bases outside the gene matches. The CDR3 loop spans 24 amino acids. The germline V gene has CDR1 TSWWSYY and CDR2 QGS. The CDR3 is CALGPPTVFNWGIRPPGNTDKLIF. DNA for the CDR3: TGTGCTCTTGGCCCTCCTACAGTCTTCAACTGGGGGATACGCCCCCCGGGTAACACCGATAAACTCATCTTT.

This clone was recorded a few times. The chain employs TRDV1 and TRDJ1; the match to TRDD2 covers 9 bases. J lost 1 base, V lost 4 bases, and 10 bases had no gene match. This CDR3 is 17 amino acids long. CDR1 TSWWSYY and CDR2 QGS come from the germline V gene. The CDR3 sequence is CALGGPSYVSGTDKLIF. DNA of the CDR3: TGTGCTCTTGGGGGGCCTTCCTACGTATCTGGCACCGATAAACTCATCTTT.

This clone was picked up a small number of times. This rearrangement joins TRDV1 to TRDJ1; 12 bases are shared with TRDD3. The germline V gene has CDR1 TSWWSYY and CDR2 QGS. V lost 8 bases to trimming and J lost 2 bases; unmatched junction nucleotides: 18. The CDR3 extends over 19 amino acids. The DNA for the CDR3 is TGTGCTCTTAACCCCCCATGCCTGGGGGATACGCTGGGGACCGATAAACTCATCTTT. Protein: CALNPPCLGDTLGTDKLIF.